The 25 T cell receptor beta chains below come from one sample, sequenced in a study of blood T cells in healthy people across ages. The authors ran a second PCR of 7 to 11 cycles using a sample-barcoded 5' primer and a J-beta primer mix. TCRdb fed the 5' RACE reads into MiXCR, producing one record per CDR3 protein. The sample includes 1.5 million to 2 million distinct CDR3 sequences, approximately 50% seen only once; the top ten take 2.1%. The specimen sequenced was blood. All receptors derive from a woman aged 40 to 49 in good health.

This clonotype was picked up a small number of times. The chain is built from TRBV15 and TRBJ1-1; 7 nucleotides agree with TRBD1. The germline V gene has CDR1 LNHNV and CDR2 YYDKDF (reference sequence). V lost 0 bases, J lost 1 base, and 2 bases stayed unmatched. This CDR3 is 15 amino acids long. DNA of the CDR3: TGTGCCACCAGCAGAGAGGGGGACAGGAACACTGAAGCTTTCTTT. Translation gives CATSREGDRNTEAFF.

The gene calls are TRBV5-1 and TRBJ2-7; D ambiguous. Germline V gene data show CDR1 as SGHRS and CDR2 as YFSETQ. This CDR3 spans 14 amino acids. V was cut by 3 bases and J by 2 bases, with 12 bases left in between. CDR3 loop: CASSSAVGTYEQYF. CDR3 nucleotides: TGCGCCAGCAGCTCCGCAGTTGGGACCTACGAGCAGTACTTC. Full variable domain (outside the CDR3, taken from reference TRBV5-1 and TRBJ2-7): KAGVTQTPRYLIKTRGQQVTLSCSPISGHRSVSWYQQTPGQGLQFLFEYFSETQRNKGNFPGRFSGRQFSNSRSEMNVSTLELGDSALYLCASSSAVGTYEQYFGPGTRLTVT.

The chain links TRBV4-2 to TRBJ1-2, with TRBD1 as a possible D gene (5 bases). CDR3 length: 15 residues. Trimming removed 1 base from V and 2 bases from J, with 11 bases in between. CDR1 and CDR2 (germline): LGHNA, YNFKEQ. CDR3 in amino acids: CASSQGDGLNYGYTF. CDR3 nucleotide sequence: TGTGCCAGCAGCCAAGGGGACGGCCTAAACTATGGCTACACCTTC.

The CDR3 nucleotides are TGTGCCAGCAGCCGACTTAGGACTAGCGGGGGATACTATGAGCAGTTCTTC. Translating gives CASSRLRTSGGYYEQFF. The chain joins TRBV14 to TRBJ2-1; 13 positions match TRBD2. Germline CDR1 is SGHDN and CDR2 is FVKESK. The CDR3 is 17 residues long. V shed 4 bases and J 8 bases; nucleotides not matched to a gene: 11.

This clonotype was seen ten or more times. CDR3 bases: TGCAGCGCCTATGACAGGGGTTACGAGCAGTACTTC. Translated, it gives CSAYDRGYEQYF. The chain links TRBV29-1 to TRBJ2-7; 8 nucleotides align to TRBD1. Germline-derived CDR1 and CDR2 are SQVTM and ANQGSEA. The CDR3 loop spans 12 amino acids. Trimming cost V 7 bases and J 4 bases; bases outside gene matches: 6.

The CDR3 is CASSCWGGETQYF. In DNA form, the CDR3 reads TGTGCCAGCAGCTGCTGGGGCGGGGAGACCCAGTACTTC. The chain links TRBV7-2 to TRBJ2-5, with D possibly being TRBD1 or TRBD2 (5 bases each). In germline, CDR1 is SGHTA, CDR2 FQGNSA. The CDR3 covers 13 residues. Trimming cost V 4 bases and J 5 bases, with 11 bases left between them.

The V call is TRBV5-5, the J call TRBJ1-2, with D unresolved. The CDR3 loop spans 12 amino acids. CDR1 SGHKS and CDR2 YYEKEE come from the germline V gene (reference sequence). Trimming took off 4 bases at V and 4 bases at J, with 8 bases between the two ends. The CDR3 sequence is CASSTDPYGYTF. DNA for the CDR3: TGTGCCAGCAGCACCGACCCCTATGGCTACACCTTC.

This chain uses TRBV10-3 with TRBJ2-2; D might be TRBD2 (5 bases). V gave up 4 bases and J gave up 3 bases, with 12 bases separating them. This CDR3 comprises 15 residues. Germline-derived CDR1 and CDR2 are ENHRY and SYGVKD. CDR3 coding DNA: TGTGCCATCAGTGTCTCGGACTCGGACACCGGGGAGCTGTTTTTT. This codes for CAISVSDSDTGELFF.

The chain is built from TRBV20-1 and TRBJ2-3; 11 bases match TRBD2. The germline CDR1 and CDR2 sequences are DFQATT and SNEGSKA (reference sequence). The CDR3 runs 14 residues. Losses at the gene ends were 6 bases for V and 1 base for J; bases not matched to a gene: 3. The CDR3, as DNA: TGCAGTGCCAAGACTAGCGGGGGCACAGATACGCAGTATTTT. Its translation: CSAKTSGGTDTQYF.

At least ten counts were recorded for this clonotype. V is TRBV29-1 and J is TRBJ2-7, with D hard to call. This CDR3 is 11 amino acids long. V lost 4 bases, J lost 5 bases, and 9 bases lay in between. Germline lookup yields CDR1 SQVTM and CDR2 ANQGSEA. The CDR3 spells CSVGHLNEQYF. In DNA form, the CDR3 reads TGCAGCGTTGGCCACTTAAACGAGCAGTACTTC.

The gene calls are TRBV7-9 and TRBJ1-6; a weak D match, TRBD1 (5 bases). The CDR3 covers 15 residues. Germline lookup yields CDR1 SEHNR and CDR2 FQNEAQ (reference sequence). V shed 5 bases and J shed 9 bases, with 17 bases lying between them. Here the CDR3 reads CASSPQGSSSSPLHF. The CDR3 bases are TGTGCCAGCAGCCCCCAGGGCAGTAGCAGTTCACCCCTCCACTTT.

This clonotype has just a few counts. The CDR3: CASSELRAGRKNYNTQYF. The CDR3 region has the DNA TGCGCCAGCAGTGAGTTGCGGGCAGGACGAAAAAATTACAATACGCAGTATTTT. V and J are TRBV10-1 and TRBJ2-3; D is perhaps TRBD2 (5 bases). Trimming left V 1 base short and J 7 bases short, with 24 bases between. Per the germline V gene, CDR1 is WNHNN and CDR2 is SYGVQD (reference sequence). The CDR3 covers 18 residues.

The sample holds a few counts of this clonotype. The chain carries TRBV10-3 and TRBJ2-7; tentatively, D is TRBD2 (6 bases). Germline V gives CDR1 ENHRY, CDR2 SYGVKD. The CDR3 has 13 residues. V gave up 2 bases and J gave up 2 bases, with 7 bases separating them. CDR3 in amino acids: CAISEAGPYEQYF. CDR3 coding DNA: TGTGCCATCAGTGAGGCGGGACCCTACGAGCAGTACTTC.

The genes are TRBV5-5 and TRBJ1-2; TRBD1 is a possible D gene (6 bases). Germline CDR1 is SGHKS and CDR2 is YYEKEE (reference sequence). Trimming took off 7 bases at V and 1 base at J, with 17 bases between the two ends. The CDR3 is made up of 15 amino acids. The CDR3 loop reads CASAPGDKINYGYTF. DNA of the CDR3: TGTGCCAGCGCGCCCGGGGACAAAATTAACTATGGCTACACCTTC.

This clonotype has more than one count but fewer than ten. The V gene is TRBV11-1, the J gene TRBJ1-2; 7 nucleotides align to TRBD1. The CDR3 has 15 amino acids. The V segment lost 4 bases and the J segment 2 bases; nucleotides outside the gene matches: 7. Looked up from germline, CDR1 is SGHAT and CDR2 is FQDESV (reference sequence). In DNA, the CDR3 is TGTGCCAGCAGCTCGAACAGGGGCACCAACTATGGCTACACCTTC. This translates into CASSSNRGTNYGYTF.

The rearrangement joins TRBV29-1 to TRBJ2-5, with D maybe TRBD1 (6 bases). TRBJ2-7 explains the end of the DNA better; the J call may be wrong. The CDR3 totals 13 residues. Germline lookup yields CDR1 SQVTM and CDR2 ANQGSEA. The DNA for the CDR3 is TGCAGCGTTGTCTCACAGGGCGGTTACGAGCAGTACTTC. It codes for CSVVSQGGYEQYF.

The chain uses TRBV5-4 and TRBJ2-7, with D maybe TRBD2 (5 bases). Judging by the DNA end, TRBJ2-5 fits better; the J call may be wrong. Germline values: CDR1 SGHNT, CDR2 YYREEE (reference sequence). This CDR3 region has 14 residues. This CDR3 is CASSLDSGSWTQYF. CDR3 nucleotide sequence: TGTGCCAGCAGCTTGGATTCGGGAAGCTGGACCCAGTACTTC.

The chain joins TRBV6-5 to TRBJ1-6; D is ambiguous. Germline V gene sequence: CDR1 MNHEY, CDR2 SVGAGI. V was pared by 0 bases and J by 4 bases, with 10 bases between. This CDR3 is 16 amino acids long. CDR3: CASSYSPDIYNSPLHF. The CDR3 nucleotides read TGTGCCAGCAGTTACTCACCGGATATTTATAATTCACCCCTCCACTTT.

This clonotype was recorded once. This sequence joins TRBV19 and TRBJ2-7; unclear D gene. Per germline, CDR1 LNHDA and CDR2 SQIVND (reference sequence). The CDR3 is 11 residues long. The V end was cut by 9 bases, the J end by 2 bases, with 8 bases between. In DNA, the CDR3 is TGTGCCAGCGACCGGGCCTACGAGCAGTACTTC. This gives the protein CASDRAYEQYF.

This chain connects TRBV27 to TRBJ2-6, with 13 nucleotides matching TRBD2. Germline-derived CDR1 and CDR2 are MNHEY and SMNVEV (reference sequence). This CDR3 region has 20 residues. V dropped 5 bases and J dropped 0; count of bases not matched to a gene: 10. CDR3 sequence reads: CASSPRGTSGASSGANVLTF. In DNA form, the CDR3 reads TGTGCCAGCAGTCCAAGAGGGACTAGCGGGGCAAGCTCTGGGGCCAACGTCCTGACTTTC.

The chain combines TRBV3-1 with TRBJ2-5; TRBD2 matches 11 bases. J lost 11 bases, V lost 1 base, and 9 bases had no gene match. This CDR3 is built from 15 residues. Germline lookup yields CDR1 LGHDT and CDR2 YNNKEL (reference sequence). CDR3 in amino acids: CASSQVAGGMNEQYF. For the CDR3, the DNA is TGTGCCAGCAGCCAAGTAGCGGGGGGGATGAATGAGCAGTACTTC.

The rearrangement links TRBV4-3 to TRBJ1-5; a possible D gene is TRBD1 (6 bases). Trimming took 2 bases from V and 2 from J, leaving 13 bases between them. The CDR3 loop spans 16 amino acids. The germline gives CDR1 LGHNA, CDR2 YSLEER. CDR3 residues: CASSQRIGGGNQPQHF. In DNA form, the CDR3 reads TGCGCCAGCAGCCAAAGGATAGGGGGGGGCAATCAGCCCCAGCATTTT.

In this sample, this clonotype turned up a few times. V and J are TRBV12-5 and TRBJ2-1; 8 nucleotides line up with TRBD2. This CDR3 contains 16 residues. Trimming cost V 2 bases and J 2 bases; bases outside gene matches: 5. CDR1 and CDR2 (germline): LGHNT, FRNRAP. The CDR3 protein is CASGLYLAGPYNEQFF. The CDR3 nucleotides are TGTGCTAGTGGTTTGTACTTAGCGGGGCCCTACAATGAGCAGTTCTTC.

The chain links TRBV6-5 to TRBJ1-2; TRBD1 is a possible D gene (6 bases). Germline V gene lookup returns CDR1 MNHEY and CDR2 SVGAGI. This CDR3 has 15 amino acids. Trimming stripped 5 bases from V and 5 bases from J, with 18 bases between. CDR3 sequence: CASSDRDTAPYGYTF. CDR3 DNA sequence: TGTGCCAGCAGTGACCGGGACACCGCTCCATATGGCTACACCTTC.

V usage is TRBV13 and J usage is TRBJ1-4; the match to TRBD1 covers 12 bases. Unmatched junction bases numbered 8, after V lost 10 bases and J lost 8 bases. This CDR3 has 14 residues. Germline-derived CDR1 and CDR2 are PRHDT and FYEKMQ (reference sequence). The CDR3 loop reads CATRAGTGGEKLFF. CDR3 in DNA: TGTGCCACCCGAGCCGGGACAGGGGGCGAAAAACTGTTTTTT.